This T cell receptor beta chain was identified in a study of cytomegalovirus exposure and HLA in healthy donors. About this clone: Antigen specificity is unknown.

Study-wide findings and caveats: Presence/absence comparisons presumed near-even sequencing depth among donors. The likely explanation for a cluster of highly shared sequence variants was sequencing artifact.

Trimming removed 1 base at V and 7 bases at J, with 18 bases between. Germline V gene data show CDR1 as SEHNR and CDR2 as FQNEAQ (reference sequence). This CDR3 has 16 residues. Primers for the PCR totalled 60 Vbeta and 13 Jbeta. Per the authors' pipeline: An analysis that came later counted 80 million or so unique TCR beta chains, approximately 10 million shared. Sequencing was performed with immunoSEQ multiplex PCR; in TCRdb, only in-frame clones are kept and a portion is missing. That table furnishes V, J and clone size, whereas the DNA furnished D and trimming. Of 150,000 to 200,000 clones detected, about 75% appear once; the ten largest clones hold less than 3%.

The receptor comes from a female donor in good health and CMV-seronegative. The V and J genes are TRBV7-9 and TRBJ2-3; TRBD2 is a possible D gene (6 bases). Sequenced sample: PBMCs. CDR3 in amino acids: CASSLVSGLARHTQYF. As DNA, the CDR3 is TGTGCCAGCAGCTTAGTTTCAGGGCTAGCGCGTCATACGCAGTATTTT.